This TCR beta chain was retrieved from a study of cytomegalovirus exposure and HLA in healthy donors. About this clone: Its antigen is as yet unknown.

PCR involved 60 Vbeta and 13 Jbeta primers. Profiling relied on immunoSEQ multiplex PCR, and the TCRdb table lists in-frame clones only, not all of them. The sample includes 150,000 to 200,000 clones, approximately 84% of them seen just once. Whole-study results and caveats: Confirmation in vitro established that three CMV-associated chains were specific for CMV antigens. TCR association rates varied by HLA locus in a later analysis, with DRB1 highest and HLA-C lowest. Available immune exposure information was restricted to CMV serostatus only. Sequences of the TCR beta chain were said to predict the HLA-A and HLA-B alleles of most subjects accurately.

The TCR sequence derives from a girl aged 5 to 17 in good health and CMV-seropositive. The source material was PBMCs.

The CDR3 is CASGLMPSGYSYEQYF. DNA of the CDR3: TGTGCTAGTGGTTTAATGCCGAGCGGCTACTCCTACGAGCAGTACTTC. The rearrangement links TRBV12-5 to TRBJ2-7, with D tentatively TRBD2 (5 bases). The germline V gene encodes CDR1 LGHNT and CDR2 FRNRAP. The CDR3 sequence is 16 residues long. Trimming pared 3 bases from V and 0 bases from J, leaving 15 bases between. The full variable domain, rest sourced from reference TRBV12-5 and TRBJ2-7, is DARVTQTPRHKVTEMGQEVTMRCQPILGHNTVFWYRQTMMQGLELLAYFRNRAPLDDSGMPKDRFSAEMPDATLATLKIQPSEPRDSAVYFCASGLMPSGYSYEQYFGPGTRLTVT.